These 24 T cell receptor beta chains were sequenced from one sample in a study of blood T cell repertoires in COVID-19. The data were produced by immunoSEQ multiplex PCR, yet TCRdb's version contains in-frame clones alone and is incomplete. The table has about 87,000 clones, over 75% seen once. Sequenced sample: peripheral blood. These receptors were collected from a woman in her seventies with acute or convalescent COVID-19.

J is TRBJ2-7 and V is TRBV19; TRBD1 might be the D (6 bases). This CDR3 has 14 residues. V lost 4 bases and J lost 4, with 14 bases in between. Germline CDR1 LNHDA, CDR2 SQIVND (reference sequence). CDR3 protein: CASSSNRESYEQYF. The CDR3 region has the DNA TGTGCCAGTAGTAGCAACAGGGAGTCTTACGAGCAGTACTTC.

J is TRBJ1-1 and V is TRBV6-5; D not resolved. Looked up from germline, CDR1 is MNHEY and CDR2 is SVGAGI. The CDR3 spans 11 residues. Trimming shortened V by 6 bases and J by 4 bases, and 6 bases separated the two germline ends. The CDR3 DNA is TGTGCCAGCAGGGGCACCACTGAAGCTTTCTTT. Protein product: CASRGTTEAFF.

This sequence joins TRBV4-1 and TRBJ2-5, with 7 bases that match TRBD2. This CDR3 is 16 amino acids long. V trimming: 5 bases; J trimming: 3 bases; junction bases outside the gene matches: 12. CDR1 is MGHRA and CDR2 is YSYEKL in the germline V gene. This CDR3 reads CASSKRGGSGEETQYF. The DNA of the CDR3 is TGCGCCAGCAGCAAACGGGGAGGGAGCGGGGAAGAGACCCAGTACTTC.

In DNA, the CDR3 is TGTGCCAGCAGCTCCCGGGGGGACTCCTACAATGAGCAGTTCTTC. Amino acid sequence: CASSSRGDSYNEQFF. The rearrangement links TRBV7-3 to TRBJ2-1, with 7 bases fitting TRBD2. There are 15 residues in the CDR3. Trimming took 4 bases from V and 0 from J; bases not matched to a gene: 3. Germline CDR1 SGHTA, CDR2 FQGTGA.

The J gene is TRBJ1-2, the V gene TRBV30; D unclear. V gave up 2 bases and J gave up 5 bases, with 12 bases separating them. Germline V CDR1 and CDR2: GTSNPN, SVGIG (reference sequence). This CDR3 has 13 amino acids. CDR3 DNA: TGTGCCTGGAGTCGAACTATACGGTATGGCTACACCTTC. This codes for CAWSRTIRYGYTF.

This clone appeared a single time. The chain combines TRBV6-5 with TRBJ1-4; D possibly corresponds to TRBD1 (5 bases). V shed 4 bases and J shed 7 bases, with 16 bases lying between them. The CDR3 runs 15 residues. CDR1 is MNHEY, CDR2 SVGAGI, per germline. The CDR3 bases are TGTGCCAGCAGTTTAACCGGGGGTTTAGGTGAAAAACTGTTTTTT. This translates into CASSLTGGLGEKLFF.

The J gene is TRBJ1-5, the V gene TRBV28, with D perhaps TRBD1 (6 bases). Germline lookup yields CDR1 MDHEN and CDR2 SYDVKM. The CDR3 contains 15 residues. The ends were cut back, 1 base at V and 3 bases at J, with 10 bases in the middle. CDR3 loop: CASSLLTGLNQPQHF. Written as DNA, the CDR3 is TGTGCCAGCAGTTTATTGACAGGCCTCAATCAGCCCCAGCATTTT.

The gene calls are TRBV2 and TRBJ1-1, with a possible D match to TRBD1 (6 bases). Germline CDR1 is SNHLY and CDR2 is FYNNEI. This CDR3 has 14 amino acids. Trimming pared 5 bases from V and 1 base from J, leaving 11 bases between. The CDR3 bases are TGTGCCAGCAGTTTTCAGGGACAGAACACTGAAGCTTTCTTT. It translates to CASSFQGQNTEAFF. Drawing the rest from reference TRBV2 and TRBJ1-1, the complete variable domain is EPEVTQTPSHQVTQMGQEVILRCVPISNHLYFYWYRQILGQKVEFLVSFYNNEISEKSEIFDDQFSVERPDGSNFTLKIRSTKLEDSAMYFCASSFQGQNTEAFFGQGTRLTVV.

The J gene is TRBJ2-3, the V gene TRBV18; 13 nucleotides match TRBD2. Germline CDR1 and CDR2: KGHSH and LQKENI. The CDR3 runs to 16 residues. The junction had 2 bases not matched to a gene; V was cut back by 3 bases and J by 2 bases. In DNA, the CDR3 is TGTGCCAGCTCACCGGGACTAGCGGGAACCACAGATACGCAGTATTTT. This sequence encodes CASSPGLAGTTDTQYF.

The gene calls are TRBV28 and TRBJ1-6; D ambiguous. From germline, CDR1 is MDHEN and CDR2 SYDVKM. CDR3 length equals 16 residues. Trimming took off 3 bases at V and 9 bases at J, with 18 bases between the two ends. CDR3 coding DNA: TGTGCCAGCAGTTTTTCTGAGGTCACGCTGGGTTCACCCCTCCACTTT. It codes for CASSFSEVTLGSPLHF.

V usage is TRBV5-6 and J usage is TRBJ1-5; D gene uncertain. Germline values: CDR1 SGHDT, CDR2 YYEEEE. This CDR3 is built from 15 residues. Trimming stripped 1 base from V and 6 bases from J, with 14 bases between. CDR3 DNA sequence: TGTGCCAGCAGCTTGACGGGAGCCTGGGGTCAGCCCCAGCATTTT. As protein: CASSLTGAWGQPQHF.

The gene calls are TRBV29-1 and TRBJ1-2, with 10 bases lining up with TRBD1. V lost 1 base, J lost 7 bases, and 9 bases stayed unmatched. This CDR3 is built from 15 residues. The germline V gene encodes CDR1 SQVTM and CDR2 ANQGSEA. CDR3 loop: CSVEAHPGTGVGYTF. The CDR3, as DNA: TGCAGCGTTGAAGCACACCCCGGGACAGGGGTTGGCTACACCTTC.

This clone came up a few times. V and J are TRBV30 and TRBJ1-1; 7 nucleotides match TRBD1. CDR3 length: 12 amino acids. Germline trimming cut 5 bases from V and 11 bases from J; bases unmatched to any gene: 11. Germline V gene sequence: CDR1 GTSNPN, CDR2 SVGIG (reference sequence). The CDR3 nucleotides are TGTGCCTGGGGCAAAGACAGGGCTTGGGCTTTCTTT. Encoded protein: CAWGKDRAWAFF.

The V and J genes are TRBV18 and TRBJ1-1, with 8 bases matching TRBD1. Germline assignment: CDR1 KGHSH and CDR2 LQKENI. V was clipped by 6 bases and J by 6 bases; unmatched bases: 9. The CDR3 covers 14 residues. This chain's CDR3 is CASSLDREGAEAFF. The CDR3 DNA follows: TGTGCCAGCTCCCTGGACAGGGAAGGGGCTGAAGCTTTCTTT.

J is TRBJ1-6 and V is TRBV3-1 (or the pseudogene TRBV3-2); D gene uncertain. The germline V gene has CDR1 LGHDT and CDR2 YNNKEL (reference sequence). This CDR3 is 12 amino acids long. The germline V and J ends were trimmed by 5 bases and 7 bases, with 6 bases remaining between them. The CDR3 region has the DNA TGTGCCAGCAGCTACACAAATTCACCCCTCCACTTT. Translation gives CASSYTNSPLHF.

The rearrangement joins TRBV6-6 to TRBJ1-3; D not resolved. V lost 0 bases and J 1 base, leaving 7 bases between the germline ends. This CDR3 is built from 15 residues. Germline V gives CDR1 MNHNY, CDR2 SVGAGI (reference sequence). The CDR3 here is CASSYSWQSGNTIYF. CDR3 DNA sequence: TGTGCCAGCAGTTACTCGTGGCAATCTGGAAACACCATATATTTT.

J is TRBJ1-5 and V is TRBV12-3 or TRBV12-4; TRBD1 matches 10 bases. This CDR3 region has 13 residues. The ends lost 10 bases at V and 6 bases at J; junction bases unmatched: 6. The CDR3 coding sequence is TGTGCCATCTGGACAGGGGGGGTTCAGCCCCAGCATTTT. Its protein product is CAIWTGGVQPQHF.

This clone has just one count. The gene calls are TRBV30 and TRBJ1-4; D not certain. V lost 0 bases to trimming and J lost 4 bases, with 6 bases between them. There are 13 residues in the CDR3. Germline values: CDR1 GTSNPN, CDR2 SVGIG (reference sequence). The CDR3 nucleotides are TGTGCCTGGAGTGTAGGCGGTAATGAAAAACTGTTTTTT. Encoded protein: CAWSVGGNEKLFF.

This clone was counted once. This CDR3 is also generated by other DNA sequences in the sample. The chain employs TRBV5-1 and TRBJ1-1, with 7 bases identical to TRBD1. The V segment lost 1 base and the J segment 2 bases; nucleotides outside the gene matches: 2. Germline CDR1 reads SGHRS; CDR2 reads YFSETQ. There are 14 residues in the CDR3. The CDR3 nucleotides are TGCGCCAGCAGCTTGTCAGGGGGTAACACTGAAGCTTTCTTT. It codes for CASSLSGGNTEAFF.

V and J are TRBV6-5 and TRBJ1-4; 9 bases are a match to TRBD1. The CDR3 extends over 15 amino acids. Germline-derived CDR1 and CDR2 are MNHEY and SVGAGI. After removal of 2 bases from V and 8 bases from J, the junction contained 6 bases not matched to a gene. CDR3 sequence: CASSYTQGANEKLFF. Here the CDR3 DNA reads TGTGCCAGCAGTTACACACAGGGGGCGAACGAAAAACTGTTTTTT.

Concerning this clone: At the DNA level, this CDR3 is encoded by other sequences in the same sample as well. The V and J genes are TRBV19 and TRBJ1-6; D gene ambiguous. The CDR3 runs 15 residues. V was clipped by 3 bases and J by 5 bases, with 11 bases between them. CDR1 and CDR2 from the germline V gene are LNHDA and SQIVND (reference sequence). The CDR3 here is CASSISGTNNSPLHF. In nucleotides, the CDR3 is TGTGCCAGTAGTATCTCGGGAACTAATAATTCACCCCTCCACTTT.

The J gene is TRBJ2-5, the V gene TRBV5-8, with 9 bases aligning to TRBD2. V lost 4 bases to trimming and J lost 5 bases; unmatched junction nucleotides: 15. There are 17 residues in the CDR3. Per germline, CDR1 SGHTS and CDR2 YDEGEE. In nucleotides, the CDR3 is TGTGCCAGCAGCCGGGGGAGTAGCGGGGGCCAATGGGAGACCCAGTACTTC. It specifies CASSRGSSGGQWETQYF.

This chain uses TRBV11-3 with TRBJ2-1; TRBD1 agrees at 7 bases. The V segment lost 5 bases and the J segment 10 bases; nucleotides outside the gene matches: 2. The CDR3 spans 11 residues. Germline V gene lookup returns CDR1 SGHNT and CDR2 YENEEA. CDR3 region: CASSPDREQFF. The CDR3 DNA sequence: TGTGCCAGCAGCCCGGACAGGGAGCAGTTCTTC. Based on the CDR3 plus reference TRBV11-3 and TRBJ2-1, the full variable domain is EAGVVQSPRYKIIEKKQPVAFWCNPISGHNTLYWYLQNLGQGPELLIRYENEEAVDDSQLPKDRFSAERLKGVDSTLKIQPAELGDSAVYLCASSPDREQFFGPGTRLTVL.

This chain joins TRBV19 and TRBJ2-3, with D possibly being TRBD2 (6 bases). The CDR3 length is 14 residues. V lost 4 bases, J lost 8 bases, and 16 bases lay in between. From germline, CDR1 is LNHDA and CDR2 SQIVND (reference sequence). This chain's CDR3 is CASSTLRGYGTQYF. DNA of the CDR3: TGTGCCAGTAGTACCCTGCGGGGCTACGGTACGCAGTATTTT.